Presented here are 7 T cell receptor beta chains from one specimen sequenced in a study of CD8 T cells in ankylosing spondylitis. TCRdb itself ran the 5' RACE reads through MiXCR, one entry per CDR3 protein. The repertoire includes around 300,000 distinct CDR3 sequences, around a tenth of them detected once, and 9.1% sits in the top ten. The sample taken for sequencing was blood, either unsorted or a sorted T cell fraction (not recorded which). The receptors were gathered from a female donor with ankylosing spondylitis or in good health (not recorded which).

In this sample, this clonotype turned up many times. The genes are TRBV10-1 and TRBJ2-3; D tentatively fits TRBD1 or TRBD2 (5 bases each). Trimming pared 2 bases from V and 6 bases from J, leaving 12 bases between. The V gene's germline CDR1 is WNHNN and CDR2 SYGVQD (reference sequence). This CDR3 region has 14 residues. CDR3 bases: TGCGCCAGCAGTGAGCGGAACCGGGACGATACGCAGTATTTT. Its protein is CASSERNRDDTQYF.

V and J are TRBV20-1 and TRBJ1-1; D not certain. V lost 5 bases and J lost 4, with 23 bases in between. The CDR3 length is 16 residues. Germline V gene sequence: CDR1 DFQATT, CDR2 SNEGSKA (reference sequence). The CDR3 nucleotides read TGCAGTGCTTTTATGGACGGTTCGGTTGCCAGCACTGAAGCTTTCTTT. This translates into CSAFMDGSVASTEAFF.

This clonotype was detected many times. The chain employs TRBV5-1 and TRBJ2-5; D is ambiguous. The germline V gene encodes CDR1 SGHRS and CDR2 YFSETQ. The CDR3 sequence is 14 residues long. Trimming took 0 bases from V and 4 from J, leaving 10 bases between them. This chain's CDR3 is CASSLVGLGETQYF. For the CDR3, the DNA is TGCGCCAGCAGCTTGGTAGGGTTGGGAGAGACCCAGTACTTC. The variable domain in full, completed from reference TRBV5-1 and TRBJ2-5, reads KAGVTQTPRYLIKTRGQQVTLSCSPISGHRSVSWYQQTPGQGLQFLFEYFSETQRNKGNFPGRFSGRQFSNSRSEMNVSTLELGDSALYLCASSLVGLGETQYFGPGTRLLVL.

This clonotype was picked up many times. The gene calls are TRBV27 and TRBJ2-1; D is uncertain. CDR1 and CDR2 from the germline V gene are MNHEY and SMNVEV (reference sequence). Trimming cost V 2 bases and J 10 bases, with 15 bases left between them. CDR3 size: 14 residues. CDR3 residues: CASSLGPALGEQFF. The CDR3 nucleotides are TGTGCCAGCAGTTTAGGTCCCGCTTTGGGGGAGCAGTTCTTC.

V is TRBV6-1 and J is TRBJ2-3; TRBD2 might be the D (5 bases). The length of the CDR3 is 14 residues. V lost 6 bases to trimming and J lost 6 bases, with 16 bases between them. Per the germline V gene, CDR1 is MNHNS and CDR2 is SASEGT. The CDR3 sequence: CASRGPRTYDTQYF. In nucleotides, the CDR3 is TGTGCCAGCAGGGGCCCCCGGACTTACGATACGCAGTATTTT.

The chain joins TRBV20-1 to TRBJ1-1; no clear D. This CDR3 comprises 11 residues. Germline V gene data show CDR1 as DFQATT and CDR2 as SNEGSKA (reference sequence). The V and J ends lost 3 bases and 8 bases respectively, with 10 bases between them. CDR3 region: CSASWEFEAFF. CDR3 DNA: TGCAGTGCTAGTTGGGAGTTCGAAGCTTTCTTT.

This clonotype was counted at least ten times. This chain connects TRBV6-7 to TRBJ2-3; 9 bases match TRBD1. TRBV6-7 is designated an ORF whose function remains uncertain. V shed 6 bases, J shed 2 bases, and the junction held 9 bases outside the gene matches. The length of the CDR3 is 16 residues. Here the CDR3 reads CASRSHGQGITDTQYF. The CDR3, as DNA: TGTGCCAGCAGAAGCCATGGACAGGGGATCACAGATACGCAGTATTTT.